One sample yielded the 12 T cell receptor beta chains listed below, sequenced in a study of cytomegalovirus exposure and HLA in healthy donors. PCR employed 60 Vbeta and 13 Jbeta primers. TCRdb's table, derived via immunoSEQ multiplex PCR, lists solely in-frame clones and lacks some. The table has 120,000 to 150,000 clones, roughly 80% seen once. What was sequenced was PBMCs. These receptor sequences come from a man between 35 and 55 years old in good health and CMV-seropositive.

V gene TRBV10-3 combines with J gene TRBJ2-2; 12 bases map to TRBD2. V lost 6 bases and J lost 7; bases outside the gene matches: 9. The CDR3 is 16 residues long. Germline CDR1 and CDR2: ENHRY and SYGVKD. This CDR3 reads CAIRILAGGPGGELFF. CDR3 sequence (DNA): TGTGCCATCAGGATACTAGCGGGAGGCCCCGGCGGGGAGCTGTTTTTT.

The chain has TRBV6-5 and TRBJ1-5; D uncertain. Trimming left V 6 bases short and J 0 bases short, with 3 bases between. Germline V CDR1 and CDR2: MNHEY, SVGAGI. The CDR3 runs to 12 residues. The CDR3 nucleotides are TGTGCCAGCAGGAGTAGCAATCAGCCCCAGCATTTT. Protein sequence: CASRSSNQPQHF.

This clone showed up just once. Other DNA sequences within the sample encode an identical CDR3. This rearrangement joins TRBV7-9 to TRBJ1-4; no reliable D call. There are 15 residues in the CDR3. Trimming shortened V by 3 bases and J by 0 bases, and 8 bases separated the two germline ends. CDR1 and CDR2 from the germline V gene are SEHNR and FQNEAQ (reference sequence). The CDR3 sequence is CASSLAAATNEKLFF. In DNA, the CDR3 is TGTGCCAGCAGCTTGGCGGCAGCAACTAATGAAAAACTGTTTTTT.

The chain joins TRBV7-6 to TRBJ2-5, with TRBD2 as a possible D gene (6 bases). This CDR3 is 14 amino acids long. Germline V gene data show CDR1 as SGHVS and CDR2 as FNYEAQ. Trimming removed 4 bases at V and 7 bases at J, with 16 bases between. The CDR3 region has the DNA TGTGCCAGCAGCTCGCCCCGGCGGGACGGGACCCAGTACTTC. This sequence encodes CASSSPRRDGTQYF.

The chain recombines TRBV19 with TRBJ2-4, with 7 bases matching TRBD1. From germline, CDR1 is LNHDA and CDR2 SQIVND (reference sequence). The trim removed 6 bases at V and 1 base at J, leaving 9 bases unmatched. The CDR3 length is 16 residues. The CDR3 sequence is CASRSQGVRAKNIQYF. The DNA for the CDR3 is TGTGCCAGTAGATCCCAGGGGGTAAGGGCCAAAAACATTCAGTACTTC.

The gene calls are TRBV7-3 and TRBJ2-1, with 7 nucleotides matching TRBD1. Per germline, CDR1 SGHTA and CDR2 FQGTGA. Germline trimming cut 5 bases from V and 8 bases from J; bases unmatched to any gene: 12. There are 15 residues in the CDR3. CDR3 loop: CASSVFGTALDEQFF. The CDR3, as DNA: TGTGCCAGCAGCGTTTTCGGGACAGCTTTGGATGAGCAGTTCTTC. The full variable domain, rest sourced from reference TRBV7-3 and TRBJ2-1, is GAGVSQTPSNKVTEKGKYVELRCDPISGHTALYWYRQSLGQGPEFLIYFQGTGAADDSGLPNDRFFAVRPEGSVSTLKIQRTERGDSAVYLCASSVFGTALDEQFFGPGTRLTVL.

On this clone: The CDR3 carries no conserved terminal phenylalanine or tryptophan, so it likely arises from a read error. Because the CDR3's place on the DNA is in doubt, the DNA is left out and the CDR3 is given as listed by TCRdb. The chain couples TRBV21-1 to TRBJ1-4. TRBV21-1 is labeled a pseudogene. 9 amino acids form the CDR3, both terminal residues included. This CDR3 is CASSKEGTT.

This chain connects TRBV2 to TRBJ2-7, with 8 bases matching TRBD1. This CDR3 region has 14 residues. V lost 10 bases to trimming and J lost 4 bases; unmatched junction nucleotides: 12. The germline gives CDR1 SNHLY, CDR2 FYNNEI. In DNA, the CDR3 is TGTGCCACCGTTGCCGGGACAGGCCTTTACGAGCAGTACTTC. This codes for CATVAGTGLYEQYF.

CDR3 nucleotide sequence: TGTGCCAGCAGCCAGTCAGCTACGGAGAATAACTATGGCTACACCTTC. It encodes CASSQSATENNYGYTF. V gene TRBV4-2 combines with J gene TRBJ1-2; no firm D call. The germline V gene encodes CDR1 LGHNA and CDR2 YNFKEQ. V lost 3 bases and J lost 1, with 15 bases in between. This CDR3 is built from 16 residues.

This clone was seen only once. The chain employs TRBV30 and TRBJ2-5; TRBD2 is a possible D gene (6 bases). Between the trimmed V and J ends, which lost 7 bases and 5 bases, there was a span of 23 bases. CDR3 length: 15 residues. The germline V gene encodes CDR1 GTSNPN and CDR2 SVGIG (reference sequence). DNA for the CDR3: TGTGCCTCGACCCCGCGTGGAGGGCGGCGGGAGACCCAGTACTTC. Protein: CASTPRGGRRETQYF.

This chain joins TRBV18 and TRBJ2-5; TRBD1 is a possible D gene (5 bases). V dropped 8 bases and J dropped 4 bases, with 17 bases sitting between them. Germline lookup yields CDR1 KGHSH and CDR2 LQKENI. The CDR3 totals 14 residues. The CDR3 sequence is CASRESGSGETQYF. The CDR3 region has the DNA TGTGCCAGCCGTGAATCAGGGTCTGGAGAGACCCAGTACTTC.

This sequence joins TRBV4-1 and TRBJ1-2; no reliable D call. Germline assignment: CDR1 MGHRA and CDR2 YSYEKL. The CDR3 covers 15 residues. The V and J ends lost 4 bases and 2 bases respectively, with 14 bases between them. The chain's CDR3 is CASSPMGPENYGYTF. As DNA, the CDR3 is TGCGCCAGCAGCCCAATGGGCCCTGAGAACTATGGCTACACCTTC.